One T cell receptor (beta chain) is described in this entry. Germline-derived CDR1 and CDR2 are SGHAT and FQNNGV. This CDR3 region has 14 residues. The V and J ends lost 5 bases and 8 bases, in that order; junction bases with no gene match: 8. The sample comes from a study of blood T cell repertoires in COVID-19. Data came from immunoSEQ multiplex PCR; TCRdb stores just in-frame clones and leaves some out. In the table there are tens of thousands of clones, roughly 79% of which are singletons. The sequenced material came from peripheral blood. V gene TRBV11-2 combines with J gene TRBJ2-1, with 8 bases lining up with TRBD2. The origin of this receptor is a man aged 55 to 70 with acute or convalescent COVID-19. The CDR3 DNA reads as TGTGCCAGCAGCCCCTCGGGGGGGCTTTATGAGCAGTTCTTC. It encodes CASSPSGGLYEQFF.